The 22 T cell receptor beta chains listed next were all sequenced from one sample in a study of cytomegalovirus exposure and HLA in healthy donors. 13 Jbeta primers and 60 Vbeta primers were used for the PCR. TCRdb keeps only in-frame clones here, not all; method: immunoSEQ multiplex PCR. The top ten hold roughly 9.8% of the sample, which has around 68,000 clones, approximately 68% seen once. The sample taken for sequencing was PBMCs. The receptor set was obtained from a woman in her twenties or thirties in good health and CMV-seronegative.

The chain employs TRBV7-2 and TRBJ2-7, with D perhaps TRBD2 (5 bases). Trimming removed 5 bases from V and 1 base from J, with 9 bases in between. This CDR3 has 13 amino acids. In germline, CDR1 is SGHTA, CDR2 FQGNSA. The CDR3 protein is CASSPGVSYEQYF. The CDR3 coding sequence is TGTGCCAGCAGCCCCGGGGTTTCCTACGAGCAGTACTTC.

This chain uses TRBV9 with TRBJ1-5; 7 bases match TRBD1. J gave up 4 bases and V 1 base, and 5 bases lay outside the gene matches. CDR1 and CDR2 from the germline V gene are SGDLS and YYNGEE. The CDR3 extends over 15 amino acids. The CDR3, as DNA: TGTGCCAGCAGCGTATCCGGGGACAGAAATCAGCCCCAGCATTTT. This sequence encodes CASSVSGDRNQPQHF.

V usage is TRBV5-1 and J usage is TRBJ2-5, with D possibly being TRBD2 (6 bases). Trimming removed 6 bases from V and 4 bases from J, with 28 bases in between. CDR1 and CDR2 (germline): SGHRS, YFSETQ. This CDR3 spans 18 amino acids. CDR3 DNA sequence: TGCGCCAGCAAAAAAGGACGCGGGGCGGGCGGCGTAGGAGAGACCCAGTACTTC. Translation gives CASKKGRGAGGVGETQYF.

V gene TRBV6-4 combines with J gene TRBJ2-5, with a possible D match to TRBD2 (6 bases). There are 15 residues in the CDR3. Germline loops: CDR1 MRHNA, CDR2 SNTAGT. Trimming took 8 bases from V and 3 from J, leaving 19 bases between them. The CDR3 DNA is TGTGCCAGCGGCGATCTTCGTCTAGCGAAAGAGACCCAGTACTTC. It translates to CASGDLRLAKETQYF.

This chain links TRBV9 with TRBJ1-1; the match to TRBD1 covers 10 bases. Germline V gives CDR1 SGDLS, CDR2 YYNGEE. The length of the CDR3 is 17 residues. The junction had 12 bases not matched to a gene; V was cut back by 3 bases and J by 4 bases. CDR3: CASSAADRGRKGTEAFF. Here the CDR3 DNA reads TGTGCCAGCAGCGCTGCCGACAGGGGGCGGAAGGGCACTGAAGCTTTCTTT. Filled out from reference TRBV9 and TRBJ1-1, the complete variable domain reads DSGVTQTPKHLITATGQRVTLRCSPRSGDLSVYWYQQSLDQGLQFLIQYYNGEERAKGNILERFSAQQFPDLHSELNLSSLELGDSALYFCASSAADRGRKGTEAFFGQGTRLTVV.

The rearrangement joins TRBV27 to TRBJ1-2, with TRBD1 matching 11 bases. The CDR3 runs to 13 residues. V was clipped by 5 bases and J by 9 bases; unmatched bases: 5. Germline V gene data show CDR1 as MNHEY and CDR2 as SMNVEV (reference sequence). The CDR3 sequence: CASSPRDRGSYTF. CDR3 coding DNA: TGTGCCAGCAGTCCTAGGGACAGGGGGAGCTACACCTTC.

Worth noting for this clone: The junction differs from germline at one of its ends, possibly a read error. This chain joins TRBV28 and TRBJ1-1, with D tentatively TRBD1 (6 bases). Germline lookup yields CDR1 MDHEN and CDR2 SYDVKM. This CDR3 has 11 amino acids. CDR3 nucleotides: TGTGCCGGCAGGGGCAACACTGAAGCTTTCTTT. Its protein product is CAGRGNTEAFF.

The chain carries TRBV28 and TRBJ2-3; possibly TRBD2 for D (6 bases). V lost 7 bases, J lost 1 base, and 18 bases lay in between. This CDR3 comprises 16 residues. Germline CDR1 is MDHEN and CDR2 is SYDVKM. The CDR3 reads CASIEGGDLRTDTQYF. The DNA for the CDR3 is TGTGCCAGCATTGAGGGCGGGGACCTACGCACAGATACGCAGTATTTT.

This sequence joins TRBV10-1 and TRBJ2-1; TRBD1 might be the D (6 bases). The CDR3 has 13 residues. Germline CDR1 reads WNHNN; CDR2 reads SYGVQD (reference sequence). Trimming shortened V by 4 bases and J by 3 bases, and 7 bases separated the two germline ends. This chain's CDR3 is CASSGDNYNEQFF. The CDR3 DNA follows: TGCGCCAGCAGTGGGGACAACTACAATGAGCAGTTCTTC.

Note on this clone: The sample has other DNA sequences that encode this CDR3 too. The chain is built from TRBV30 and TRBJ1-1; 10 bases agree with TRBD1. V trimming: 8 bases; J trimming: 4 bases; junction bases outside the gene matches: 4. The CDR3 loop spans 12 amino acids. Germline values: CDR1 GTSNPN, CDR2 SVGIG (reference sequence). The CDR3 here is CAGWDRGTEAFF. The CDR3 DNA is TGTGCCGGATGGGACAGGGGCACTGAAGCTTTCTTT.

The gene calls are TRBV11-3 and TRBJ2-5, with TRBD2 matching over 9 bases. The CDR3 totals 15 residues. V gave up 5 bases and J gave up 3 bases; unmatched junction bases: 7. The germline gives CDR1 SGHNT, CDR2 YENEEA. CDR3 nucleotides: TGTGCCAGCAGCCCCGGCGGGGGGGCGGAAGAGACCCAGTACTTC. Translating gives CASSPGGGAEETQYF.

This clone showed up just a few times. The chain couples TRBV30 to TRBJ2-1; unclear D gene. The CDR3 covers 13 residues. The ends were cut back, 2 bases at V and 5 bases at J, with 10 bases in the middle. Germline V gives CDR1 GTSNPN, CDR2 SVGIG (reference sequence). The CDR3 loop reads CAWSIQKNNEQFF. CDR3 coding DNA: TGTGCCTGGAGTATTCAGAAAAACAATGAGCAGTTCTTC.

The chain employs TRBV5-6 and TRBJ1-1; possible D gene TRBD1, 5 bases. The V gene's germline CDR1 is SGHDT and CDR2 YYEEEE. Trimming took 0 bases from V and 3 from J, leaving 15 bases between them. CDR3 length: 16 residues. CDR3 sequence: CASSLDQGGMHTEAFF. The CDR3, as DNA: TGTGCCAGCAGCTTGGATCAGGGAGGGATGCACACTGAAGCTTTCTTT.

The genes are TRBV5-4 and TRBJ1-3; 10 positions match TRBD1. This CDR3 is built from 14 residues. Per germline, CDR1 SGHNT and CDR2 YYREEE (reference sequence). The V and J ends lost 3 bases and 4 bases, in that order; junction bases with no gene match: 1. CDR3 DNA: TGTGCCAGCAGCTCGACAGGGGGCGGAAACACCATATATTTT. Encoded protein: CASSSTGGGNTIYF.

The rearrangement uses TRBV6-4 and TRBJ1-5, with D possibly TRBD1 on 6 matching bases. Trimming stripped 4 bases from V and 7 bases from J, with 11 bases between. Germline loops: CDR1 MRHNA, CDR2 SNTAGT. The CDR3 covers 13 residues. The CDR3 loop reads CASSVQGGQPQHF. CDR3 nucleotide sequence: TGTGCCAGCAGTGTACAGGGTGGGCAGCCCCAGCATTTT.

This clone appeared a few times. In DNA, the CDR3 is TGTGCCAGCAGCTTAGGCCCTATTACCTATGGCTACACCTTC. Protein sequence: CASSLGPITYGYTF. The V call is TRBV7-2, the J call TRBJ1-2; D call uncertain. CDR1 and CDR2 (germline): SGHTA, FQGNSA. Trimming pared 1 base from V and 4 bases from J, leaving 10 bases between. This CDR3 comprises 14 residues.

The rearrangement joins TRBV5-1 to TRBJ1-1, with D possibly being TRBD1 (6 bases). V lost 3 bases and J 5 bases, leaving 17 bases between the germline ends. CDR1 and CDR2 from the germline V gene are SGHRS and YFSETQ. The CDR3 is 15 amino acids. DNA of the CDR3: TGCGCCAGCAGCTCCATACAGGGCTTTAGGACTGAAGCTTTCTTT. Protein product: CASSSIQGFRTEAFF.

The rearrangement links TRBV5-1 to TRBJ2-7, with 10 bases lining up with TRBD1. Trimming took 3 bases from V and 5 from J; bases not matched to a gene: 8. This CDR3 contains 15 residues. Germline CDR1 SGHRS, CDR2 YFSETQ. CDR3 region: CASSWGQGMLHEQYF. The CDR3 bases are TGCGCCAGCAGCTGGGGACAGGGGATGCTACACGAGCAGTACTTC.

V gene TRBV30 combines with J gene TRBJ1-6; 7 nucleotides agree with TRBD1. The trim removed 4 bases at V and 10 bases at J, leaving 10 bases unmatched. Germline V gene lookup returns CDR1 GTSNPN and CDR2 SVGIG (reference sequence). This CDR3 comprises 14 residues. The CDR3 here is CAWNRQGSGSPLHF. CDR3 sequence (DNA): TGTGCCTGGAATCGACAGGGAAGTGGGTCACCCCTCCACTTT.

With respect to this clone: Its ends do not fully match the called genes, so a read error is possible. The J gene is TRBJ2-4, the V gene TRBV7-7, with D maybe TRBD1 (5 bases). Germline lookup yields CDR1 SSHAT and CDR2 FNYEAQ (reference sequence). This CDR3 comprises 20 residues. CDR3 loop: CASSLSPIYRFRCFKNIQYF. DNA of the CDR3: TGTGCTAGCAGCTTATCCCCGATTTACAGGTTTAGGTGTTTCAAAAACATTCAGTACTTC.

The chain combines TRBV13 with TRBJ1-1; D remains ambiguous. CDR3 length equals 14 residues. Germline CDR1 reads PRHDT; CDR2 reads FYEKMQ (reference sequence). The V and J ends lost 0 bases and 5 bases respectively, with 10 bases between them. This CDR3 is CASSLGRGMTEAFF. CDR3 coding DNA: TGTGCCAGCAGCTTAGGCAGAGGTATGACTGAAGCTTTCTTT.

This chain links TRBV6-1 with TRBJ2-7, with 10 bases aligning to TRBD2. V shed 4 bases, J shed 1 base, and the junction held 7 bases outside the gene matches. The germline V gene has CDR1 MNHNS and CDR2 SASEGT. The CDR3 runs to 16 residues. CDR3 bases: TGTGCCAGCAGTGCCACTAGCGGGGTTGGTTCCTACGAGCAGTACTTC. The encoded protein is CASSATSGVGSYEQYF.